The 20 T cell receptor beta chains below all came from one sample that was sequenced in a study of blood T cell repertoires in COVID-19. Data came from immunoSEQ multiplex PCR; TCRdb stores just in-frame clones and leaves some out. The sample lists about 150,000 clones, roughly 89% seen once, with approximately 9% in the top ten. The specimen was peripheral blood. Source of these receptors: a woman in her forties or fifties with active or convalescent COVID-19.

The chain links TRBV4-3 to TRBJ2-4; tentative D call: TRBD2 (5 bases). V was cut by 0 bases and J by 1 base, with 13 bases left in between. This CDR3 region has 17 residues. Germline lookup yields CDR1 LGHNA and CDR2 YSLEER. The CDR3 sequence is CASSQEEVGPAKNIQYF. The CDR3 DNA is TGCGCCAGCAGCCAAGAGGAGGTAGGGCCGGCCAAAAACATTCAGTACTTC.

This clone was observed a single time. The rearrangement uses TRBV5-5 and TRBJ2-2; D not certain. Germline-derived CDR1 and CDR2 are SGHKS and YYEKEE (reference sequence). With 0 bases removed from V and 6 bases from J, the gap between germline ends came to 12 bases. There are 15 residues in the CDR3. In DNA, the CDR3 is TGTGCCAGCAGCTTGGGAGTCCTACCTGCCGGGGAGCTGTTTTTT. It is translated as CASSLGVLPAGELFF.

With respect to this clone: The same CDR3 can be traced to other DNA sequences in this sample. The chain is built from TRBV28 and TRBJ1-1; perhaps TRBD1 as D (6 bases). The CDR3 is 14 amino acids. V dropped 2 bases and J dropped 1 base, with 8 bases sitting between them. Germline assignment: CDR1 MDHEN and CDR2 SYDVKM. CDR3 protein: CASSLAQGNTEAFF. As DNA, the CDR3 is TGTGCCAGCAGTTTAGCACAGGGGAACACTGAAGCTTTCTTT. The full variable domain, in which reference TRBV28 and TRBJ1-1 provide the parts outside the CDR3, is DVKVTQSSRYLVKRTGEKVFLECVQDMDHENMFWYRQDPGLGLRLIYFSYDVKMKEKGDIPEGYSVSREKKERFSLILESASTNQTSMYLCASSLAQGNTEAFFGQGTRLTVV.

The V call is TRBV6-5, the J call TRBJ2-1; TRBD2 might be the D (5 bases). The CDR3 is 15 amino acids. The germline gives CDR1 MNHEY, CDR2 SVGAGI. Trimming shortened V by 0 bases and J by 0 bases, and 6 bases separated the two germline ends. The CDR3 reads CASSYSAGSYNEQFF. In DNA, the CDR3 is TGTGCCAGCAGTTACTCCGCGGGCTCCTACAATGAGCAGTTCTTC.

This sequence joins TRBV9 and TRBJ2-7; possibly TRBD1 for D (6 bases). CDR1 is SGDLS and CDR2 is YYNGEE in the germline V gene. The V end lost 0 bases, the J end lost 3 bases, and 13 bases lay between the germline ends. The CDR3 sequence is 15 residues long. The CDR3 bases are TGTGCCAGCAGCGTAGCTGGGACAAACCTCTACGAGCAGTACTTC. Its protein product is CASSVAGTNLYEQYF.

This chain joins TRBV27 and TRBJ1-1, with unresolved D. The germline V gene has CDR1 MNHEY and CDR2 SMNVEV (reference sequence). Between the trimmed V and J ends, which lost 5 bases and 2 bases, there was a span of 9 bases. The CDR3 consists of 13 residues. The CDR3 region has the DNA TGTGCCAGCAGTCAAAGCCGTAACACTGAAGCTTTCTTT. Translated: CASSQSRNTEAFF.

The CDR3 spells CSVEILAAGYTF. CDR3 sequence (DNA): TGCAGCGTTGAAATCCTGGCGGCTGGCTACACCTTC. V is TRBV29-1 and J is TRBJ1-2; D is unclear. In germline, CDR1 is SQVTM, CDR2 ANQGSEA. The CDR3 consists of 12 residues. V was trimmed by 2 bases and J by 7 bases, leaving 11 bases between them.

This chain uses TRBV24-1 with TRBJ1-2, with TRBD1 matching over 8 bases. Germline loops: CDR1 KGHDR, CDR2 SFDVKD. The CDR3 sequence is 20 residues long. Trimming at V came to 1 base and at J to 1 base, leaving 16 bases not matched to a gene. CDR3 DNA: TGTGCCACCAGTGATTTCGCGTCGACAGGGGACGAACCGCATAACTATGGCTACACCTTC. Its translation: CATSDFASTGDEPHNYGYTF.

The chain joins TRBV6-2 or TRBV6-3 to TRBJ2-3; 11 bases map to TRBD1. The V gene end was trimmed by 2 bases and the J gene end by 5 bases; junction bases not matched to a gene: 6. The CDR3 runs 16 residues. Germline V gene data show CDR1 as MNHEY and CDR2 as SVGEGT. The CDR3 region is CASSYPGQGAEDTQYF. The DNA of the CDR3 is TGTGCCAGCAGTTACCCCGGACAGGGGGCGGAAGATACGCAGTATTTT.

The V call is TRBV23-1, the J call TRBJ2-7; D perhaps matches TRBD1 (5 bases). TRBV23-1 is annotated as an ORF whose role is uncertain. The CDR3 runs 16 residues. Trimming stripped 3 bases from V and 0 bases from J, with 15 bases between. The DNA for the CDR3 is TGCGCCAGCAGTCATTATGCGACAGCAACCTCCTACGAGCAGTACTTC. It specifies CASSHYATATSYEQYF.

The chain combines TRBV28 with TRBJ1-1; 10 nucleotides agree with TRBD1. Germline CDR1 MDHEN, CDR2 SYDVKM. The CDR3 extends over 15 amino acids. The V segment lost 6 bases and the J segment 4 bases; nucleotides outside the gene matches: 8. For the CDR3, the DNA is TGTGCCAGCAGCCGACAGGGGGCTTGGAGCACTGAAGCTTTCTTT. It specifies CASSRQGAWSTEAFF.

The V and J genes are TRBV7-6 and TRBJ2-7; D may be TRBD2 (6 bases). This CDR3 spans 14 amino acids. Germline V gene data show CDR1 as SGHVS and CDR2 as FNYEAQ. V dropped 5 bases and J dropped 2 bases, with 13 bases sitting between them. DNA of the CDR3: TGTGCCAGCAGCAACCGGGAGCACCCCTACGAGCAGTACTTC. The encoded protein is CASSNREHPYEQYF.

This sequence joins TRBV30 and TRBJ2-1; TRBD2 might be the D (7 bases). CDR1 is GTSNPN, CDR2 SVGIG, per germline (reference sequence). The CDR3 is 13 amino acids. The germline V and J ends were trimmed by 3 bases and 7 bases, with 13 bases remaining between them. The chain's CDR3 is CAWSLGGANEQFF. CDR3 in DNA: TGTGCCTGGAGCCTGGGGGGGGCGAATGAGCAGTTCTTC.

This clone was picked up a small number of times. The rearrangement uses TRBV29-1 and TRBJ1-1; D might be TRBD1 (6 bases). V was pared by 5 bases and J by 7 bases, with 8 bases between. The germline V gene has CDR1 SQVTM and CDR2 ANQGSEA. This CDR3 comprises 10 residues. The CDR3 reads CSVWTDEAFF. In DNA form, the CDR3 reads TGCAGCGTTTGGACAGATGAAGCTTTCTTT.

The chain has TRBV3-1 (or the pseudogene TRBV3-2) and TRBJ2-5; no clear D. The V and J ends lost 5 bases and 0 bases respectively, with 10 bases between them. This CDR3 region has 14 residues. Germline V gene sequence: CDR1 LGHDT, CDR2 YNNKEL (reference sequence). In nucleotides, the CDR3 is TGTGCCAGCAGCATTGGGCCGGACCAAGAGACCCAGTACTTC. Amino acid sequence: CASSIGPDQETQYF.

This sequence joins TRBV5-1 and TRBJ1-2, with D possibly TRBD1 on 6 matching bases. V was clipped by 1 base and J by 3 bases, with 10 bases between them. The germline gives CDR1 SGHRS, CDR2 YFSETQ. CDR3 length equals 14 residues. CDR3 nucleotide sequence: TGCGCCAGCAGCTTGATGCAGGGGCACTATGGCTACACCTTC. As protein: CASSLMQGHYGYTF.

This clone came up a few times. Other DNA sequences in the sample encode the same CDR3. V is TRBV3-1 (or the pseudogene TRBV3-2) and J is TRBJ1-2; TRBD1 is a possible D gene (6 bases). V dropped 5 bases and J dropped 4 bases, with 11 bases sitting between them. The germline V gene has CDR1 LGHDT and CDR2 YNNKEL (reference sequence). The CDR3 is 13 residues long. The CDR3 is CASSKGQSYGYTF. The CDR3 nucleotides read TGTGCCAGCAGCAAAGGACAGAGCTATGGCTACACCTTC.

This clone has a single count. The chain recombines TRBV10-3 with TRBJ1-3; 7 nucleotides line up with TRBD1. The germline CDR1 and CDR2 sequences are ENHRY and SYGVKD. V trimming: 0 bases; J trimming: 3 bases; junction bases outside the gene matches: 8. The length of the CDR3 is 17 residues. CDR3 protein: CAISESGKGAGGNTIYF. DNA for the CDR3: TGTGCCATCAGTGAGTCGGGGAAGGGGGCCGGTGGAAACACCATATATTTT.

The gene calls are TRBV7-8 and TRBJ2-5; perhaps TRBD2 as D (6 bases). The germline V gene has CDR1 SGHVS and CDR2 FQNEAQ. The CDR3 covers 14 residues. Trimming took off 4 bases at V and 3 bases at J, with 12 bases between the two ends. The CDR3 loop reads CASSYPEGKETQYF. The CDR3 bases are TGTGCCAGCAGCTACCCGGAGGGAAAAGAGACCCAGTACTTC. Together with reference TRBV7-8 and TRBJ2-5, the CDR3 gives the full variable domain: GAGVSQSPRYKVAKRGQDVALRCDPISGHVSLFWYQQALGQGPEFLTYFQNEAQLDKSGLPSDRFFAERPEGSVSTLKIQRTQQEDSAVYLCASSYPEGKETQYFGPGTRLLVL.

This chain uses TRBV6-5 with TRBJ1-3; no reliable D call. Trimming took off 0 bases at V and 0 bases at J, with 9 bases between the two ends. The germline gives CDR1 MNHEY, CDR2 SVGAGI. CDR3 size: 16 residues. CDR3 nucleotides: TGTGCCAGCAGTTACTCGGGCTCAGGCTCTGGAAACACCATATATTTT. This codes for CASSYSGSGSGNTIYF.